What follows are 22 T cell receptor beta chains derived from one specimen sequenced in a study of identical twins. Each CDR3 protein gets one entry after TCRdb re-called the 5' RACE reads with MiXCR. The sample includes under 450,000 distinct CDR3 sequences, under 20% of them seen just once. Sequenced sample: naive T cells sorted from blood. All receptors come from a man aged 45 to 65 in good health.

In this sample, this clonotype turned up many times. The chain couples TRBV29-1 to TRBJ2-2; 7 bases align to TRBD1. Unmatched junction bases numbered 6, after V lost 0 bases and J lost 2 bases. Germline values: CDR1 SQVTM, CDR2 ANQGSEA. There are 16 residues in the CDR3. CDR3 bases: TGCAGCGTTGAAGATCGAAACAGGGGAAACACCGGGGAGCTGTTTTTT. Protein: CSVEDRNRGNTGELFF.

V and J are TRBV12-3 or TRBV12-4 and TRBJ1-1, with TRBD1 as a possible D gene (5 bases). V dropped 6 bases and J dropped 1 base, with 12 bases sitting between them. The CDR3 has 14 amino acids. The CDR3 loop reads CASSPRQKNTEAFF. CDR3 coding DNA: TGTGCCAGCAGCCCTAGACAGAAGAACACTGAAGCTTTCTTT.

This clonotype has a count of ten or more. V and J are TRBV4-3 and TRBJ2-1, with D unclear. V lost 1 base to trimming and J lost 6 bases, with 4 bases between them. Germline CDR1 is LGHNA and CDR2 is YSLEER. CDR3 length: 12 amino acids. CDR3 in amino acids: CASSQGPNEQFF. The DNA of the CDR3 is TGCGCCAGCAGCCAAGGTCCCAATGAGCAGTTCTTC.

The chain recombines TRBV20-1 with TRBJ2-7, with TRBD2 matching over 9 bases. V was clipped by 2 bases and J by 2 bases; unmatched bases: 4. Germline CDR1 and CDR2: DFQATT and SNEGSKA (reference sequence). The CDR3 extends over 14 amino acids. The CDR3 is CSARKRGGAYEQYF. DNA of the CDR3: TGCAGTGCTAGAAAGCGCGGGGGGGCCTACGAGCAGTACTTC.

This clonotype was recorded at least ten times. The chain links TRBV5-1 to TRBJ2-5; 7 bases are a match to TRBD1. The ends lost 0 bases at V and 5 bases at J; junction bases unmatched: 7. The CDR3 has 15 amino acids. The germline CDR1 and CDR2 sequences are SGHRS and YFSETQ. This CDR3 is CASSLATGDMETQYF. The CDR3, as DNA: TGCGCCAGCAGCTTGGCTACAGGGGATATGGAGACCCAGTACTTC.

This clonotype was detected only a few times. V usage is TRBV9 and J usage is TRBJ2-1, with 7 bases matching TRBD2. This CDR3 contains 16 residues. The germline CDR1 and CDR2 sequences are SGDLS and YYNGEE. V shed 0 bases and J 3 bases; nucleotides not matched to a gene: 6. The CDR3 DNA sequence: TGTGCCAGCAGCGTAGGAATAGCGGGCCTCTACAATGAGCAGTTCTTC. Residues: CASSVGIAGLYNEQFF.

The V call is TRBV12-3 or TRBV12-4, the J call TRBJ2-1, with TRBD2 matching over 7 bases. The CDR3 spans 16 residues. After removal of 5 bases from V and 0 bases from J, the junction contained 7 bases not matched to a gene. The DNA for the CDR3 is TGTGCCAGCAGTCCCGGGGAGCGGGGCTCCTACAATGAGCAGTTCTTC. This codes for CASSPGERGSYNEQFF.

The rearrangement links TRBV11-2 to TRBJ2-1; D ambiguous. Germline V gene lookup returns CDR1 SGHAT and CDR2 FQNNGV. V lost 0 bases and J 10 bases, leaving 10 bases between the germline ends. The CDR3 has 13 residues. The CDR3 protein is CASSLERIDEQFF. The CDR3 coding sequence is TGTGCCAGCAGCTTAGAACGGATCGACGAGCAGTTCTTC.

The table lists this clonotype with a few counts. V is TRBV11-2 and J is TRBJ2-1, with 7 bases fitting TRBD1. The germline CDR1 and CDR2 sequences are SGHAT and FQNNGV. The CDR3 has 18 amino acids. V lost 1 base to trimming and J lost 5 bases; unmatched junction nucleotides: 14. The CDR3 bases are TGTGCCAGCAGCTTAGTCGGGACAGTAGAGGGTACCAACAATGAGCAGTTCTTC. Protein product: CASSLVGTVEGTNNEQFF.

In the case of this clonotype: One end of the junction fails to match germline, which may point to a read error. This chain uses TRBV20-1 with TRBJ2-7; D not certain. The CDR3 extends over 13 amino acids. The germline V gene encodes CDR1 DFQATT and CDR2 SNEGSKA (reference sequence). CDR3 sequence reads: CSARGQVNYEQYF. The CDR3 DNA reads TGCAGTGCCAGAGGTCAGGTGAATTACGAGCAGTACTTC.

DNA of the CDR3: TGTGCCAGCAGCTTGGCCCCCTCCCGGGACTCCTACGAGCAGTACTTC. Translated: CASSLAPSRDSYEQYF. The chain links TRBV5-5 to TRBJ2-7; D perhaps matches TRBD2 (5 bases). The CDR3 is 16 amino acids. Trimming left V 0 bases short and J 0 bases short, with 13 bases between. Germline V CDR1 and CDR2: SGHKS, YYEKEE (reference sequence).

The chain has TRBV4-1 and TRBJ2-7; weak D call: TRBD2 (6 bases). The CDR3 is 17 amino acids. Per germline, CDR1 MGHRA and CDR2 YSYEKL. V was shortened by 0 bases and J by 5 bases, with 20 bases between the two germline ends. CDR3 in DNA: TGCGCCAGCAGCCAAGATTATGGCGGGAAATTGGTCCACGAGCAGTACTTC. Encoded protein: CASSQDYGGKLVHEQYF.

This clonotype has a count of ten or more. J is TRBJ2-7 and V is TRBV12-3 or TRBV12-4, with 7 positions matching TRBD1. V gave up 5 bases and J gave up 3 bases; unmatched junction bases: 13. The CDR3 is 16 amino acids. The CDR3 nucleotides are TGTGCCAGCAGTCCTAGGAGAGGGACAGTGGGCTACGAGCAGTACTTC. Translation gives CASSPRRGTVGYEQYF.

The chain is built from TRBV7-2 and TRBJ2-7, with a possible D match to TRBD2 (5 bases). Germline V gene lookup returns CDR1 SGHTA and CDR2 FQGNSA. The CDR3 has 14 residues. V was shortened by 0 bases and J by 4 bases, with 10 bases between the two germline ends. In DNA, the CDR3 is TGTGCCAGCAGCTTAGCCCCTAGCTTGTACGAGCAGTACTTC. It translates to CASSLAPSLYEQYF.

CDR3 region: CASSFQPPPTGFETQYF. For the CDR3, the DNA is TGTGCCAGCAGTTTTCAGCCCCCCCCAACAGGGTTCGAGACCCAGTACTTC. This chain uses TRBV12-3 or TRBV12-4 with TRBJ2-5, with D perhaps TRBD1 (6 bases). The CDR3 is 17 amino acids. V lost 3 bases and J 5 bases, leaving 22 bases between the germline ends.

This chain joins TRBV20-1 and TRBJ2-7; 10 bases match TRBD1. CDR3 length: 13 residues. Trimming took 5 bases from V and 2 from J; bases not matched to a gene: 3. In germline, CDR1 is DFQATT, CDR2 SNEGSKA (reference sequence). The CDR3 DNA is TGCAGTGCTCAAGGACAGGGGGCCTACGAGCAGTACTTC. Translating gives CSAQGQGAYEQYF.

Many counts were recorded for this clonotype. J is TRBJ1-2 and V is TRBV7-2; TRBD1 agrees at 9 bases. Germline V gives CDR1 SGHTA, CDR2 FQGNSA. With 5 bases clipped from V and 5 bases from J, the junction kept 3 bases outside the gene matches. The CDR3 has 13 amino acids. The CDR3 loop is CASSAGTGYGYTF. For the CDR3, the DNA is TGTGCCAGCAGCGCTGGGACAGGGTATGGCTACACCTTC.

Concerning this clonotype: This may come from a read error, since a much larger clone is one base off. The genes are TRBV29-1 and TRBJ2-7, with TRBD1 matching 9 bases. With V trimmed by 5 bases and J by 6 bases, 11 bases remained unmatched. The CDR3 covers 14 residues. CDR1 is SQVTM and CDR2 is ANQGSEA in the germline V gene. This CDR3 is CSVSGTGSPSEQYF. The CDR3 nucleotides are TGCAGCGTTTCCGGGACAGGGTCTCCGTCCGAGCAGTACTTC.

The CDR3 sequence is CASSLDPGWETQYF. DNA for the CDR3: TGTGCCAGCAGCTTAGATCCCGGGTGGGAGACCCAGTACTTC. This chain joins TRBV7-2 and TRBJ2-5; D remains ambiguous. Germline loops: CDR1 SGHTA, CDR2 FQGNSA. The ends were cut back, 1 base at V and 5 bases at J, with 11 bases in the middle. The CDR3 is 14 amino acids.

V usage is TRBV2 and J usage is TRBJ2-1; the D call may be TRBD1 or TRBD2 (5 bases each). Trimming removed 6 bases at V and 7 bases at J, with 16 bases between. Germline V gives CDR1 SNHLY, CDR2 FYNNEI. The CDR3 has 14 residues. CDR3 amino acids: CASSEPGTANEQFF. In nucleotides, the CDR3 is TGTGCCAGCAGCGAACCCGGGACGGCTAATGAGCAGTTCTTC.

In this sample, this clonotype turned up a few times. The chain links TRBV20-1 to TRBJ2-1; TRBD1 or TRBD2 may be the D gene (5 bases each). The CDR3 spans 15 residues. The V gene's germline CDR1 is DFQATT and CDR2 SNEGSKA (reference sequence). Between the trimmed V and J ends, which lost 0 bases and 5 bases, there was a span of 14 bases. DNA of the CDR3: TGCAGTGCTAGAGAGGGGACGCGGGCGCACAATGAGCAGTTCTTC. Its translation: CSAREGTRAHNEQFF.

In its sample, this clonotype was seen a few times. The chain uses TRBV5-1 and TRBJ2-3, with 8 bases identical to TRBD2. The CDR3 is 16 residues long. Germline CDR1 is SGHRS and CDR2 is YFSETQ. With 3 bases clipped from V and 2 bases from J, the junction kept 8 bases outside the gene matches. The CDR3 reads CASSSSARGATDTQYF. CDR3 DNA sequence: TGCGCCAGCAGCTCCTCAGCGCGGGGGGCCACAGATACGCAGTATTTT. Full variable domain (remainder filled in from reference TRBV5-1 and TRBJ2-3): KAGVTQTPRYLIKTRGQQVTLSCSPISGHRSVSWYQQTPGQGLQFLFEYFSETQRNKGNFPGRFSGRQFSNSRSEMNVSTLELGDSALYLCASSSSARGATDTQYFGPGTRLTVL.